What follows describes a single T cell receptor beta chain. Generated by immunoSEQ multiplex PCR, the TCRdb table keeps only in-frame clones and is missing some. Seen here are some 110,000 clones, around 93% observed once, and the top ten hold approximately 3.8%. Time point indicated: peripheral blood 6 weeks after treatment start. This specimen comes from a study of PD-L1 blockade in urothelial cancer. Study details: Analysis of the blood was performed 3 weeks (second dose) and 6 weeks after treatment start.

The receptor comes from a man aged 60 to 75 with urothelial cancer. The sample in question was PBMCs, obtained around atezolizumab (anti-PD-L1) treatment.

CDR3 nucleotide sequence: TGCGCCAGCAGCCAAGTTCACGGTTACAATGAGCAGTTCTTC. Translation: CASSQVHGYNEQFF. The chain couples TRBV4-3 to TRBJ2-1, with D unclear. Trimming removed 1 base from V and 4 bases from J, with 8 bases in between. The CDR3 spans 14 residues. Looked up from germline, CDR1 is LGHNA and CDR2 is YSLEER.